This is a list of T cell receptor beta chains from one sample in a study of a mutant IDH1 vaccine in newly diagnosed glioma. No antigen is known for these receptors. Repertoires were generated with immunoSEQ multiplex PCR, while TCRdb's copy carries only in-frame clones and drops some. This repertoire shows tens of thousands of clones, 80% to 90% found once; its top ten account for about 1.5%. The sample consisted of PBMCs, taken from a glioma patient whose treatment included an IDH1 peptide vaccine. All receptors come from a middle-aged man with glioma. The CDR3 runs from the conserved cysteine through the conserved F or W. The D gene is left open where the match is weak. Not all rows give a size; the values are once, few, many and, for expanded clones, a class.

cdr3_length	v_call	d_call	j_call	clone_size	cdr3_nt	cdr3_aa
14	TRBV5-1	NA	TRBJ2-7	NA	TGCGCCAGCAGCTTGCTGGGCGGAACCTACGAGCAGTACTTC	CASSLLGGTYEQYF
16	TRBV4-1	TRBD2	TRBJ2-5	NA	TGCGCCAGCAGCCAAGACGGGACTAGCGGGGGGTCCCCCGTGTACTTC	CASSQDGTSGGSPVYF
15	TRBV5-1	NA	TRBJ2-4	NA	TGCGCCAGCAGAGAAAGGCCCGTCGCCCCCAACATTCAGTACTTC	CASRERPVAPNIQYF
10	TRBV7-9	NA	TRBJ1-2	NA	TGTGCCAGCAGCCATAATGGCTACACCTTC	CASSHNGYTF
11	TRBV6-5	NA	TRBJ1-1	NA	TGTTTACCGGATAGGAACACTGAAGCTTTCTTT	CLPDRNTEAFF
15	TRBV27	NA	TRBJ1-1	NA	TGTGCCAGCACCCGCTCGGCAGGGGCAAACACTGAAGCTTTCTTT	CASTRSAGANTEAFF
19	TRBV28	TRBD2	TRBJ2-2	few	TGTGCCAGCAGCTCCTGGCCGGGACTAAGGCCCGCTCGCACCGGGGAGCTGTTTTTT	CASSSWPGLRPARTGELFF
9	TRBV20-1	NA	TRBJ2-3	NA	TGCAGTCTAACAGCTACGCAGTATTTT	CSLTATQYF
15	TRBV4-3	TRBD2	TRBJ2-3	NA	TGCGCCAGCAGCCAAGGGGACTACATCACAGATACGCAGTATTTT	CASSQGDYITDTQYF
13	TRBV4-1	NA	TRBJ2-5	NA	TGCGCCAGCAGCCCGCGAACTCAAGAGACCCAGTACTTC	CASSPRTQETQYF
13	TRBV5-1	NA	TRBJ2-2	NA	TGCGCCAGCAGCTCGTTGTCCACCGGGGAGCTGTTTTTT	CASSSLSTGELFF
14	TRBV15	TRBD1	TRBJ2-3	NA	TGTGCCACCAGCTCGGGACAGGGGACAGATACGCAGTATTTT	CATSSGQGTDTQYF
15	TRBV15	NA	TRBJ2-5	NA	TGTGCCACCAGCAGAGATCGAGGAGGGGAAGAGACCCAGTACTTC	CATSRDRGGEETQYF
17	TRBV19	TRBD1	TRBJ2-6	NA	TGTGCCAGTACACTGGGACAGGGATTCTCTGGGGCCAACGTCCTGACTTTC	CASTLGQGFSGANVLTF
17	TRBV27	NA	TRBJ1-5	NA	TGTGCCAGCAGTTCCCTGACCCACCAAGGGATTGATCAGCCCCAGCATTTT	CASSSLTHQGIDQPQHF
13	TRBV6-5	NA	TRBJ1-5	NA	TGTGCCAGCAGTTACTCTTGGAAACAGCCCCAGCATTTT	CASSYSWKQPQHF
15	TRBV6-1	NA	TRBJ2-5	NA	TGTGCCAGCAGTGGGGTCCCCTCCTCCCAAGAGACCCAGTACTTC	CASSGVPSSQETQYF
13	TRBV7-2	NA	TRBJ1-1	NA	TGTGCCAGCAGCTTAGCGCTCTTTCCTGAAGCTTTCTTT	CASSLALFPEAFF
15	TRBV7-3	NA	TRBJ1-2	NA	TGTGCCAGCAGCTTAAACGGAGGGTCGAACTATGGCTACACCTTC	CASSLNGGSNYGYTF
16	TRBV4-1	TRBD2	TRBJ2-7	NA	TGCGCCAGCAGCCAAGAACCTAGCGGGAGAGGCTACGAGCAGTACTTC	CASSQEPSGRGYEQYF
18	TRBV28	TRBD1	TRBJ2-5	NA	TGTGCCAGCAGTTTGCCGGGACAGGATACCAACCTACAAGAGACCCAGTACTTC	CASSLPGQDTNLQETQYF
14	TRBV6-4	NA	TRBJ2-3	NA	TGTGCCAGCAGTGGAAACGGGGGATCAGATACGCAGTATTTT	CASSGNGGSDTQYF
13	TRBV29-1	NA	TRBJ1-5	NA	TGCAGCGCCCGTTCTACCCCAGATCAGCCCCAGCATTTT	CSARSTPDQPQHF
14	TRBV29-1	NA	TRBJ1-2	NA	TGCAGCGTTGAAGGAGCCCCGGGGGACTATGGCTACACCTTC	CSVEGAPGDYGYTF
15	TRBV28	NA	TRBJ1-1	NA	TGTGCCAGCAGTAATCCGGACAGACCCTTCCCTGAAGCTTTCTTT	CASSNPDRPFPEAFF
13	TRBV18	NA	TRBJ2-1	NA	TGTGCCAGCTCACCGGGACACGACAATGAGCAGTTCTTC	CASSPGHDNEQFF
12	TRBV5-1	NA	TRBJ1-1	NA	TGCGCCAGCAGCTTTGGGGACACTGAAGCTTTCTTT	CASSFGDTEAFF
16	TRBV5-1	TRBD1	TRBJ2-7	NA	TGCGCCAGCAGCTTGGCCCCGACAGGGGATACCTACGAGCAGTACTTC	CASSLAPTGDTYEQYF
16	TRBV6-1	NA	TRBJ1-5	few	TGTGCCAGCAGTGAAGCATTACAGGGTTACAATCAGCCCCAGCATTTT	CASSEALQGYNQPQHF
13	TRBV5-4	NA	TRBJ1-1	NA	TGTGCCAGCAGCGGCAACGTAAACACTGAAGCTTTCTTT	CASSGNVNTEAFF
13	TRBV6-5	TRBD1	TRBJ1-1	NA	TGTGCCAGCAGACCGACAGGGAGGACTGAAGCTTTCTTT	CASRPTGRTEAFF
14	TRBV7-2	NA	TRBJ2-1	NA	TGTGCCAGCAGCTTAGCTCAGCCCGGAAATGAGCAGTTCTTC	CASSLAQPGNEQFF
14	TRBV15	TRBD1	TRBJ1-3	NA	TGTGCCACCAGCGGGGACAGGGGTAGAAACACCATATATTTT	CATSGDRGRNTIYF
16	TRBV11-3	TRBD1	TRBJ2-7	few	TGTGCCAGCAGCACCGGCCCTGGACAGGGTGAGAACGAGCAGTACTTC	CASSTGPGQGENEQYF
19	TRBV6-1	NA	TRBJ2-6	once	TGTGCCAGCAGTGAAGCGGGCCAGGCCGAATCCTCTGGGGCCAACGTCCTGACTTTC	CASSEAGQAESSGANVLTF
15	TRBV7-9	NA	TRBJ2-7	NA	TGTGCCAGCAGCCGCGGGGTGGGGGAAATGGACGAGCAGTACTTC	CASSRGVGEMDEQYF
17	TRBV7-2	TRBD2	TRBJ2-4	NA	TGTGCCAGCAGCTTAGGACTAGCGGGTGGCTGGGAAAACATTCAGTACTTC	CASSLGLAGGWENIQYF
16	TRBV4-3	TRBD1	TRBJ2-7	few	TGCGCCAGCAGCCAAGCTACCGGGACAGGGGGCTACGAGCAGTACTTC	CASSQATGTGGYEQYF
15	TRBV7-2	TRBD1	TRBJ2-5	NA	TGTGCCAGCAGCGGACCGGGACAGGCCCAAGAGACCCAGTACTTC	CASSGPGQAQETQYF
15	TRBV19	NA	TRBJ1-5	once	TGTGCCAGTAGTATAGACGACCGGACCAATCAGCCCCAGCATTTT	CASSIDDRTNQPQHF
15	TRBV7-6	TRBD2	TRBJ2-7	once	TGTGCCAGCAGCCAGGGGACTAGCGGGAGTTACGAGCAGTACTTC	CASSQGTSGSYEQYF
17	TRBV4-2	TRBD1	TRBJ1-6	NA	TGTGCCAGCAGCCAAGGGGCAGGGGGAGGATTAGATTCACCCCTCCACTTT	CASSQGAGGGLDSPLHF
17	TRBV5-1	NA	TRBJ1-3	once	TGCGCCAGCAGCTTTCAAGGTGGGGGGCTGTCAGGAAACACCATATATTTT	CASSFQGGGLSGNTIYF
16	TRBV4-1	NA	TRBJ2-1	NA	TGCGCCAGCTGCCCGTTAATTCGGAGCTCCTACAATGAGCAGTTCTTC	CASCPLIRSSYNEQFF
16	TRBV28	TRBD2	TRBJ2-1	few	TGTGCCAGCAGTTTATCGAGCGGGAGAAGGGGGAATGAGCAGTTCTTC	CASSLSSGRRGNEQFF
13	TRBV11-2	NA	TRBJ1-3	NA	TGTGCCAGCAGCCCATTTTCCGGAAACACCATATATTTT	CASSPFSGNTIYF
14	TRBV15	NA	TRBJ2-5	NA	TGTGCCACCAGCAAATATTCGCTCCAAGAGACCCAGTACTTC	CATSKYSLQETQYF
14	TRBV28	NA	TRBJ1-2	NA	TGTGCCAGCAGTTTACGGGGGGCGCTCCTTGGCTACACCTTC	CASSLRGALLGYTF
15	TRBV28	NA	TRBJ2-1	NA	TGTGCCAGCAGTTTACCGGGAGTCTCCTACAATGAGCAGTTCTTC	CASSLPGVSYNEQFF
13	TRBV5-1	NA	TRBJ2-7	NA	TGCGCCAGCAGCTTGGATGCCTTCTACGAGCAGTACTTC	CASSLDAFYEQYF
19	TRBV9	TRBD2	TRBJ2-3	NA	TGTGCCAGCAGCGTAGAGCCGGGGGGACTAGCGGGATCTGTGGATACGCAGTATTTT	CASSVEPGGLAGSVDTQYF
13	TRBV11-2	NA	TRBJ2-5	NA	TGTGCCAGCAGCTCTCCGTACCAAGAGACCCAGTACTTC	CASSSPYQETQYF
14	TRBV7-9	NA	TRBJ1-6	NA	TGTGCCAGCAGCCCCACCGGATATAATTCACCCCTCCACTTT	CASSPTGYNSPLHF